This record looks at one T cell receptor (beta chain) sequence and its context. The antigen is not known. These data originate in a study of Graves' ophthalmopathy and Graves' hyperthyroidism. Whole-study results and caveats: Discriminating ophthalmopathy from stable hyperthyroidism, a 13-signature model attained a sensitivity of around 87% and a specificity of about 83%.

Patients were left out if they had other autoimmune diseases, uncontrolled infections, pregnancy or lactation. A diagnosis was made from clinical symptoms together with serum thyroxine, TRAb, thyroid ultrasound and orbital computed tomography. The CDR3 runs 12 residues. Trimming took off 7 bases at V and 5 bases at J, with 11 bases between the two ends. TCR beta CDR3 regions were amplified from RNA transcripts. HTBI-primed RT-PCR formed the first round, and a multiplex PCR formed the second. MiXCR, run by TCRdb on the multiplex PCR reads, gives a single entry per CDR3 protein. Here the sample spans approximately 160,000 distinct CDR3 sequences, around two fifths being singletons.

The genes are TRBV12-3 or TRBV12-4 and TRBJ2-5; D is undetermined. Material for sequencing was peripheral blood. This sequence was found in a young man with Graves' ophthalmopathy. The CDR3 here is CASKTAEETQYF. Here the CDR3 DNA reads TGTGCCAGCAAAACCGCGGAGGAGACCCAGTACTTC.